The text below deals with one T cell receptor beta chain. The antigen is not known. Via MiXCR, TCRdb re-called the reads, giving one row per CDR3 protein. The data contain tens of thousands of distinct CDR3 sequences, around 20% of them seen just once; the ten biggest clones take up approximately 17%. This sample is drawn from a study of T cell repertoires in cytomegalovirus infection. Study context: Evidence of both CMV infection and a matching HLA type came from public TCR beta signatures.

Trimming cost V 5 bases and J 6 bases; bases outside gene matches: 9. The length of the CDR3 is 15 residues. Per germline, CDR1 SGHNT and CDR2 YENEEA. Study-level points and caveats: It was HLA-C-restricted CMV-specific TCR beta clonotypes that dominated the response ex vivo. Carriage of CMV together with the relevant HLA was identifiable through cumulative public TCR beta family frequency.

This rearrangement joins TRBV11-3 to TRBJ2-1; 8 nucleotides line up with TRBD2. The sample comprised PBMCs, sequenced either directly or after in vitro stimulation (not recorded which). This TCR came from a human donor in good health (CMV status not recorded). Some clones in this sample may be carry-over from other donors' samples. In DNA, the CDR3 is TGTGCCAGCAGCCTAGGGGGACTAGGCTCCAATGAGCAGTTCTTC. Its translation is CASSLGGLGSNEQFF.